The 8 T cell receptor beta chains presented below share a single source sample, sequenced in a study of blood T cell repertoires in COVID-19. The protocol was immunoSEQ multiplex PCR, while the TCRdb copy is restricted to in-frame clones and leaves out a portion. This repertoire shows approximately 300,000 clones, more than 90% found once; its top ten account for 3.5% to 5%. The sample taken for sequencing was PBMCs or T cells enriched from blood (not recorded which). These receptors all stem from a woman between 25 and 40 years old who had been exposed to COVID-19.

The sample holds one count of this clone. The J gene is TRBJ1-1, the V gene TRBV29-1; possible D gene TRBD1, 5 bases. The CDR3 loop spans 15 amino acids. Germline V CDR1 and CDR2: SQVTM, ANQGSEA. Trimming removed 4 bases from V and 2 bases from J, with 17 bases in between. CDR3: CSVGRGAGPNTEAFF. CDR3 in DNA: TGCAGCGTTGGTCGGGGCGCGGGGCCAAACACTGAAGCTTTCTTT. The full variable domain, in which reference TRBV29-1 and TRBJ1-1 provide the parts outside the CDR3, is SAVISQKPSRDICQRGTSLTIQCQVDSQVTMMFWYRQQPGQSLTLIATANQGSEATYESGFVIDKFPISRPNLTFSTLTVSNMSPEDSSIYLCSVGRGAGPNTEAFFGQGTRLTVV.

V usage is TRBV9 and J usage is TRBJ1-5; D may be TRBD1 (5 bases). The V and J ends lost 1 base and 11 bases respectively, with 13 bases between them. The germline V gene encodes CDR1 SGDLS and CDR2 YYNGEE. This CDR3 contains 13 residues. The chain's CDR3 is CASSVNPGESQHF. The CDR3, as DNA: TGTGCCAGCAGCGTAAACCCGGGGGAATCCCAGCATTTT.

CDR3 in DNA: TGTGCCAGCAGTCACACAGGTAGCACAGATACGCAGTATTTT. This translates into CASSHTGSTDTQYF. The chain couples TRBV27 to TRBJ2-3; tentatively, D is TRBD1 (5 bases). Between the trimmed V and J ends, which lost 5 bases and 0 bases, there was a span of 9 bases. The CDR3 runs 14 residues. The germline gives CDR1 MNHEY, CDR2 SMNVEV (reference sequence).

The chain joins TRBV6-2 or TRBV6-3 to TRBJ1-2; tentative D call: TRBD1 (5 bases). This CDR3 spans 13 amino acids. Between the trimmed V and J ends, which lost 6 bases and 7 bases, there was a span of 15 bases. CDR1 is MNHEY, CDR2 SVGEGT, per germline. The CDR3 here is CASSHAGRSGYTF. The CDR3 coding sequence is TGTGCCAGCAGCCACGCAGGGCGGAGTGGCTACACCTTC.

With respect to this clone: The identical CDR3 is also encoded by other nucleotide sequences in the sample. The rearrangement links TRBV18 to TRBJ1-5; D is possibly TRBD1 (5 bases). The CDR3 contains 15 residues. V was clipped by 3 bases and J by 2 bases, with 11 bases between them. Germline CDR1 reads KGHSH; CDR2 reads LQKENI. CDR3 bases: TGTGCCAGCTCACCCACAGGCTATGGCAATCAGCCCCAGCATTTT. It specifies CASSPTGYGNQPQHF.

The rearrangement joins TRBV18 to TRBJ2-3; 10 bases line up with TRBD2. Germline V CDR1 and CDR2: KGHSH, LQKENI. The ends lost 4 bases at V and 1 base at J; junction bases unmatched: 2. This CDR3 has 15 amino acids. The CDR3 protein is CASSHTSGGTDTQYF. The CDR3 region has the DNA TGTGCCAGCTCACACACTAGCGGGGGCACAGATACGCAGTATTTT.

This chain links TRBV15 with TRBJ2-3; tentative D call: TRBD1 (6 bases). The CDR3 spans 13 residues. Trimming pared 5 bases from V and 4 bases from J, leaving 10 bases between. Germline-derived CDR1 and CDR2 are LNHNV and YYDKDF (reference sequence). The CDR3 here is CATSDTGSDTQYF. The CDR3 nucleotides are TGTGCCACCAGCGATACAGGGTCAGATACGCAGTATTTT.

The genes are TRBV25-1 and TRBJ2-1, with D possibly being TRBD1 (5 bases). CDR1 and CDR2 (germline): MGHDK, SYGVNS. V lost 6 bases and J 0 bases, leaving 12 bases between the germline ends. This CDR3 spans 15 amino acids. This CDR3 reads CASSLGVISYNEQFF. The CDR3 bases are TGTGCCAGCAGCTTAGGGGTTATCTCCTACAATGAGCAGTTCTTC.